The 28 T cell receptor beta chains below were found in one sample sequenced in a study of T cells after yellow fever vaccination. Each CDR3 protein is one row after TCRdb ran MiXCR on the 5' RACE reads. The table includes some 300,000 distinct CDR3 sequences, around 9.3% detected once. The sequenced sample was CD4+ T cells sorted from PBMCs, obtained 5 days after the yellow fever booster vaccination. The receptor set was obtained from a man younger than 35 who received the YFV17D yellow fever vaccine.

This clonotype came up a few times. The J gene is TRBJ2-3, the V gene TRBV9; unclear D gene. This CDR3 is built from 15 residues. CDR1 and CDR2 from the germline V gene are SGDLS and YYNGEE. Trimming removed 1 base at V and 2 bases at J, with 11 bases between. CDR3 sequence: CASSVLSHLTDTQYF. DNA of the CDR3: TGTGCCAGCAGCGTATTAAGCCACCTCACAGATACGCAGTATTTT.

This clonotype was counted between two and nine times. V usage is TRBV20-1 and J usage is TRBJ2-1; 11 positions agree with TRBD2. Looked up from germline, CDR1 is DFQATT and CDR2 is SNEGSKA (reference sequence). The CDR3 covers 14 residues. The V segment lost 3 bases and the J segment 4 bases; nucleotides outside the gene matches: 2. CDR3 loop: CSASRTSGYNEQFF. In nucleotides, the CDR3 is TGCAGTGCTAGCAGGACTAGCGGGTACAATGAGCAGTTCTTC.

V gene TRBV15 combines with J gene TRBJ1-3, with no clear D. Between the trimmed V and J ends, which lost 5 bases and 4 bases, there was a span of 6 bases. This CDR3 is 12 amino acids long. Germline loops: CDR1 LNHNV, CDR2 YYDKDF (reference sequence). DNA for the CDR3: TGTGCCACCAGCGGGCACGGAAACACCATATATTTT. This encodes CATSGHGNTIYF.

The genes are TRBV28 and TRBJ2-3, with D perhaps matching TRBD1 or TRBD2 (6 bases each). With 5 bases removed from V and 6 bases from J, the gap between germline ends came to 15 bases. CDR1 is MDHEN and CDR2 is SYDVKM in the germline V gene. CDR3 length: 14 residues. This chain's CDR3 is CASSLPRGRDTQYF. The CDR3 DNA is TGTGCCAGCAGTCTCCCCCGGGGGCGTGATACGCAGTATTTT.

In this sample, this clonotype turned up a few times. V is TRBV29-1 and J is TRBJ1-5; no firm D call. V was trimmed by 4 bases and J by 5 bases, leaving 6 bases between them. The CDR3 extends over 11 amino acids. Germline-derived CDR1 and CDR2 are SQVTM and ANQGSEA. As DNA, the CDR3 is TGCAGCGTTGGGGAGGATCAGCCCCAGCATTTT. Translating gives CSVGEDQPQHF.

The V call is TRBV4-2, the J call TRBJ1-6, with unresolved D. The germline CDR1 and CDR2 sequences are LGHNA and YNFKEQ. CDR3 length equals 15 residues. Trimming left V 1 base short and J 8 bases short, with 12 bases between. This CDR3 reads CASSQGWFADSPLHF. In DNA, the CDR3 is TGTGCCAGCAGCCAAGGCTGGTTTGCGGATTCACCCCTCCACTTT.

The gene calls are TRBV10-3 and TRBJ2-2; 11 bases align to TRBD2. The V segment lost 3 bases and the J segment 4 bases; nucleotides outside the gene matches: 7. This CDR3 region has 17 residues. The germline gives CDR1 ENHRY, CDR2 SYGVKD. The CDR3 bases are TGTGCCATCAGTGAAGTTTCTAGCGGGGGGACCACCGGGGAGCTGTTTTTT. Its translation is CAISEVSSGGTTGELFF.

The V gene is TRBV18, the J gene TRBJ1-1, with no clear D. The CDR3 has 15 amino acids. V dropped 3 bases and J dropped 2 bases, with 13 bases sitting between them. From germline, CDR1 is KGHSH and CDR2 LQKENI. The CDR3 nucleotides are TGTGCCAGCTCACCTACCAGTGCGGGTAACACTGAAGCTTTCTTT. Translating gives CASSPTSAGNTEAFF.

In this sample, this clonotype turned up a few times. Here the CDR3 reads CASSPRDPTDTQYF. The CDR3 region has the DNA TGTGCCAGCAGCCCGAGGGACCCCACAGATACGCAGTATTTT. The chain recombines TRBV9 with TRBJ2-3; TRBD1 or TRBD2 may be the D gene (5 bases each). This CDR3 has 14 amino acids. Trimming cost V 4 bases and J 2 bases, with 11 bases left between them. Germline V gives CDR1 SGDLS, CDR2 YYNGEE.

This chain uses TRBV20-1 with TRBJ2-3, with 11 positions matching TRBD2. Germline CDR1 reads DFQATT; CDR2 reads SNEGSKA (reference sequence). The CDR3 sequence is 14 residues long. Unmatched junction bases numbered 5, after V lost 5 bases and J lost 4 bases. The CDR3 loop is CSAVAGGNADTQYF. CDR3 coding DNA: TGCAGTGCTGTAGCGGGGGGGAACGCAGATACGCAGTATTTT.

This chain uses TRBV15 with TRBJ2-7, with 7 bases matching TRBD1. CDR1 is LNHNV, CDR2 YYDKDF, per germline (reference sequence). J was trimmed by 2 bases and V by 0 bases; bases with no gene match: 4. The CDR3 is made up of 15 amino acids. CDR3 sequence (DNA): TGTGCCACCAGCAGAGAGCCAGGGGGTGCCTACGAGCAGTACTTC. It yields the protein CATSREPGGAYEQYF.

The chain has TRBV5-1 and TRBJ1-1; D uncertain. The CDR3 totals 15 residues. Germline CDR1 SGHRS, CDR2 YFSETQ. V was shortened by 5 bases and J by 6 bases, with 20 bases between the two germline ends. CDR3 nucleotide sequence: TGCGCCAGCAGGGGCCTCCTCAGCAGTGAGGCTGAAGCTTTCTTT. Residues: CASRGLLSSEAEAFF. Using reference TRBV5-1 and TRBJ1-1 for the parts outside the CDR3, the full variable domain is KAGVTQTPRYLIKTRGQQVTLSCSPISGHRSVSWYQQTPGQGLQFLFEYFSETQRNKGNFPGRFSGRQFSNSRSEMNVSTLELGDSALYLCASRGLLSSEAEAFFGQGTRLTVV.

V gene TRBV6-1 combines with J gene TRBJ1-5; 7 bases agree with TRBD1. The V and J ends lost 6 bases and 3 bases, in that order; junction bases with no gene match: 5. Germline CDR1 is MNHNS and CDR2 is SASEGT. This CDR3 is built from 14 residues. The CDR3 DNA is TGTGCCAGCAGGAAGGGACAGCCCAATCAGCCCCAGCATTTT. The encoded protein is CASRKGQPNQPQHF.

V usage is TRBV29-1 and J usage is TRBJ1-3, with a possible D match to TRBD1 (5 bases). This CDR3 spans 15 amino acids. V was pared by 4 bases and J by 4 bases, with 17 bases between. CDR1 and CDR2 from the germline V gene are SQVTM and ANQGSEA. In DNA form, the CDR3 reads TGCAGCGTTGCCTTTGCTGGGGGACCCGGAAACACCATATATTTT. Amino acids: CSVAFAGGPGNTIYF. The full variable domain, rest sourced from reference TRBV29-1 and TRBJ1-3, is SAVISQKPSRDICQRGTSLTIQCQVDSQVTMMFWYRQQPGQSLTLIATANQGSEATYESGFVIDKFPISRPNLTFSTLTVSNMSPEDSSIYLCSVAFAGGPGNTIYFGEGSWLTVV.

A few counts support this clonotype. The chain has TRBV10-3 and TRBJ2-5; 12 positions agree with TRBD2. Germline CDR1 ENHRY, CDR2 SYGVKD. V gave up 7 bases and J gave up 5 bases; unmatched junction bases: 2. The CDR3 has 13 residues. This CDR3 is CAITGLAGETQYF. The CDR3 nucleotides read TGTGCCATCACCGGACTAGCGGGGGAGACCCAGTACTTC.

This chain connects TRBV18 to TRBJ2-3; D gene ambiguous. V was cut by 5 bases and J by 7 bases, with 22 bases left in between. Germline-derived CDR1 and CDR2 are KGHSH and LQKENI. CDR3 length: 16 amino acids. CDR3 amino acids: CASSDTIPTVSHTQYF. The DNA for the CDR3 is TGTGCCAGCTCAGATACAATCCCAACAGTCTCCCATACGCAGTATTTT.

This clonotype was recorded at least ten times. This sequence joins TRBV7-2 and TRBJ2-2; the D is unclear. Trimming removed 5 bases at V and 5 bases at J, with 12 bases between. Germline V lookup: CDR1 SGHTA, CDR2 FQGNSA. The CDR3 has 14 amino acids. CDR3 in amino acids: CASSPYIITGELFF. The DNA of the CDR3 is TGTGCCAGCAGCCCCTACATAATTACCGGGGAGCTGTTTTTT.

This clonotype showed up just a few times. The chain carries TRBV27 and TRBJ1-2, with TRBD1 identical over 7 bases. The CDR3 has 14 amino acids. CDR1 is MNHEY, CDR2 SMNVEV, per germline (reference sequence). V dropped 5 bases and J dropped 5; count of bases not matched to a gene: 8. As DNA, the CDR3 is TGTGCCAGCAGTCTTGGAGGGGGCTATTATGGCTACACCTTC. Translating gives CASSLGGGYYGYTF.

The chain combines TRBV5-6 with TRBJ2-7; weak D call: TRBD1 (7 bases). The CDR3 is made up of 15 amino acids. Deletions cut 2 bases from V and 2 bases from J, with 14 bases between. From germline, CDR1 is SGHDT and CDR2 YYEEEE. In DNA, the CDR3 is TGTGCCAGCAGCTTCTCAGGGGGGTTCGCCTACGAGCAGTACGTC. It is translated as CASSFSGGFAYEQYV.

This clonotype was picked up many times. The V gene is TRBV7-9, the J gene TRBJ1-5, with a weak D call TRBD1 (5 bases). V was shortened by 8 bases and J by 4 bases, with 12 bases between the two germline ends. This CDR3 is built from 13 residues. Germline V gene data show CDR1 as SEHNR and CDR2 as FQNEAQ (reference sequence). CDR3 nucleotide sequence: TGTGCCAGCGCGCGGGGGGTTAATCAGCCCCAGCATTTT. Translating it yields CASARGVNQPQHF. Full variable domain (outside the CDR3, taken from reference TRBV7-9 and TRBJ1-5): DTGVSQNPRHKITKRGQNVTFRCDPISEHNRLYWYRQTLGQGPEFLTYFQNEAQLEKSRLLSDRFSAERPKGSFSTLEIQRTEQGDSAMYLCASARGVNQPQHFGDGTRLSIL.

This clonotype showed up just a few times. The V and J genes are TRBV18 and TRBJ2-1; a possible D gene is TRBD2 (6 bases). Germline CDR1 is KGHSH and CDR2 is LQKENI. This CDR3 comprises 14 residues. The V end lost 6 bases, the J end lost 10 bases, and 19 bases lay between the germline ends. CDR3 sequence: CASSPGGRRGEQFF. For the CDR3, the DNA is TGTGCCAGCTCCCCGGGTGGGAGGCGTGGCGAGCAGTTCTTC.

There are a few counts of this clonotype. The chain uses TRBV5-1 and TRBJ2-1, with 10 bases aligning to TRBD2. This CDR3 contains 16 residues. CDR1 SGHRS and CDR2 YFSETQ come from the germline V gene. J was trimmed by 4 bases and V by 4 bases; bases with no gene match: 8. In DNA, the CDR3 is TGCGCCAGCAGCCCCCCAGCGGGGGGGCTGTACAATGAGCAGTTCTTC. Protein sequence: CASSPPAGGLYNEQFF.

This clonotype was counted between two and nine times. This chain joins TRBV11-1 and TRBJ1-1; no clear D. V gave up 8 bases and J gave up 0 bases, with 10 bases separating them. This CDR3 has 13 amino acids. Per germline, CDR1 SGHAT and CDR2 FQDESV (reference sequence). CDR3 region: CASGRLLNTEAFF. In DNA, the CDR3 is TGTGCCAGCGGGCGACTACTGAACACTGAAGCTTTCTTT.

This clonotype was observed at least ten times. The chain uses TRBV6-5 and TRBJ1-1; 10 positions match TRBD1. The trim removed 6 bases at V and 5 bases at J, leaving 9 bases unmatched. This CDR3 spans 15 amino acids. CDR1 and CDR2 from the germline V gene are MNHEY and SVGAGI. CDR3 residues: CASSSIGQGGTEAFF. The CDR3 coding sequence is TGTGCCAGCAGCTCTATCGGACAGGGGGGGACTGAAGCTTTCTTT.

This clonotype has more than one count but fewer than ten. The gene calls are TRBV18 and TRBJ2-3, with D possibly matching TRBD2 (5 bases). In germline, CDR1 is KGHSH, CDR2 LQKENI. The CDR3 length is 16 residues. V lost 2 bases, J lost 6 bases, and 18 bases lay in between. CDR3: CASSPGSRTRGDTQYF. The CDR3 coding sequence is TGTGCCAGCTCACCAGGGTCACGGACCCGCGGGGATACGCAGTATTTT.

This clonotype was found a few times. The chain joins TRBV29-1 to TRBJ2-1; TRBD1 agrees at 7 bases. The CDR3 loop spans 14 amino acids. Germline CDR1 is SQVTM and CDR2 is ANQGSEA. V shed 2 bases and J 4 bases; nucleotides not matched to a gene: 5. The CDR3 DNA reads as TGCAGCGTTGAAACAGGGGCCGTATACAATGAGCAGTTCTTC. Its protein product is CSVETGAVYNEQFF.

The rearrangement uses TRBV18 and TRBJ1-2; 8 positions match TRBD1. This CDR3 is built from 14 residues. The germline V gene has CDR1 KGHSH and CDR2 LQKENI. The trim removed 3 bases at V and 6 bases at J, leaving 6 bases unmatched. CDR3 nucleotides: TGTGCCAGCTCACCGCTCAGGGGGCTTGATGGCTACACCTTC. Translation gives CASSPLRGLDGYTF.

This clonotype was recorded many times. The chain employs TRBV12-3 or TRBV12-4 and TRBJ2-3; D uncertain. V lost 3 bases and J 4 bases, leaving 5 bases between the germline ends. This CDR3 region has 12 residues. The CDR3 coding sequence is TGTGCCAGCAGTTTGTATCCAGATACGCAGTATTTT. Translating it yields CASSLYPDTQYF.